This T cell receptor beta chain stems from a study of blood T cells in healthy people across ages. Primers used in a second PCR of roughly 7 to 12 cycles were a sample-barcoded 5' primer and a J-beta primer mix. In TCRdb, the 5' RACE reads were re-called with MiXCR into one record per CDR3 protein. The sample consists of about 640,000 distinct CDR3 sequences, around 41% of them appearing once. The CDR3 consists of 16 residues. V lost 8 bases to trimming and J lost 4 bases, with 23 bases between them. In germline, CDR1 is ENHRY, CDR2 SYGVKD. This clonotype was seen just once. The chain couples TRBV10-3 to TRBJ1-2; D may be TRBD1 (5 bases). This sequence was found in a man older than 75 in good health. The sequencing input was blood. The CDR3 bases are TGTGCCATCCACGTCAATATGGACGGCGGGGGCTATGGCTACACCTTC. Its translation is CAIHVNMDGGGYGYTF.